This T cell receptor (beta chain) was identified during a study of blood T cell repertoires in COVID-19. Across the study: Nucleic acid was either cDNA or gDNA, and it came from T cells, B-cell-depleted T cells, or PBMCs.

This CDR3 comprises 12 residues. The V gene's germline CDR1 is SGHTA and CDR2 FQGNSA. V lost 5 bases and J 6 bases, leaving 11 bases between the germline ends. In the original processing: Reference gene primer amplification in the assay estimated nucleated cell counts. Libraries were prepared by immunoSEQ multiplex PCR; TCRdb keeps only in-frame clonotypes and omits some of them. V and J calls and clone size follow that table, whereas D and trimming were derived from the DNA. The sample has about 320,000 clones; 75% to 90% are singletons. Participant ages covered about 18 to 95 years across 24 US areas. Cohorts were based on clinical histories the participants reported.

Sequences were obtained from PBMCs or T cells enriched from blood (not recorded which). The TCR comes from a man in his 60s who had recovered from COVID-19. The genes are TRBV7-2 and TRBJ2-7; D possibly corresponds to TRBD2 (5 bases). The CDR3 nucleotides read TGTGCCAGCAGCGCCAACGGGGTCGAGCAGTACTTC. Protein product: CASSANGVEQYF.